This T cell receptor (beta chain) was found in a study of CD8 T cells in cerebrospinal fluid in Alzheimer's disease. General study findings and limits: EBV-specific TCRs in cerebrospinal fluid reportedly do not establish a causal EBV–Alzheimer's link. Versus healthy subjects, Alzheimer's patients more often had clones of at least 3%.

As for this clonotype: The target antigen is unknown.

TCRdb reanalyzed the 10x single-cell sequencing reads, giving one entry per CDR3 protein sequence and no DNA. The sample's table shows about 1,200 distinct CDR3 sequences. No participant had an acute infectious disease, and all were physically fit. The sequence derives from a human donor with Alzheimer's disease. Sequencing input: cerebrospinal fluid.

The CDR3 reads CATRTSGAYEQYF. The chain employs TRBV10-2 and TRBJ2-7; TCRdb returns TRBD2, unconfirmable since there is no DNA. CDR3 length equals 13 residues. The germline CDR1 and CDR2 sequences are WSHSY and SAAADI.